These 15 T cell receptor beta chains came from one sample sequenced in a study of blood T cell repertoires in COVID-19. Sequencing was performed with immunoSEQ multiplex PCR; in TCRdb, only in-frame clones are kept and a portion is missing. The repertoire holds about 220,000 clones, roughly 75% seen once, with more than 7% in the top ten. Sequencing used peripheral blood. Receptor source: a woman between 70 and 85 years old with acute or convalescent COVID-19.

The chain joins TRBV19 to TRBJ2-7, with D tentatively TRBD2 (6 bases). The germline CDR1 and CDR2 sequences are LNHDA and SQIVND (reference sequence). V was trimmed by 3 bases and J by 3 bases, leaving 12 bases between them. CDR3 length: 14 residues. The CDR3 bases are TGTGCCAGTAGTATCTCCGGGACTGGCTACGAGCAGTACTTC. Its protein is CASSISGTGYEQYF.

This chain joins TRBV28 and TRBJ2-7; TRBD1 matches at 8 bases. The CDR3 extends over 14 amino acids. Trimming at V came to 6 bases and at J to 7 bases, leaving 11 bases not matched to a gene. Germline lookup yields CDR1 MDHEN and CDR2 SYDVKM. The DNA of the CDR3 is TGTGCCAGCAGCCAGGGGGCACCGGCCTCGGAGCAGTACTTC. Amino acids: CASSQGAPASEQYF.

The rearrangement joins TRBV7-3 to TRBJ2-3, with TRBD2 identical over 8 bases. V gave up 5 bases and J gave up 3 bases; unmatched junction bases: 4. This CDR3 spans 14 amino acids. Germline V gene sequence: CDR1 SGHTA, CDR2 FQGTGA. The CDR3 sequence: CASSPGLETDTQYF. The CDR3, as DNA: TGTGCCAGCAGCCCGGGACTAGAAACAGATACGCAGTATTTT.

This chain joins TRBV5-1 and TRBJ1-1; 11 bases agree with TRBD1. The CDR3 totals 14 residues. CDR1 SGHRS and CDR2 YFSETQ come from the germline V gene. Trimming cost V 3 bases and J 5 bases; bases outside gene matches: 3. For the CDR3, the DNA is TGCGCCAGCAGCTCCGGACAGGGGGCAACTGAAGCTTTCTTT. As protein: CASSSGQGATEAFF.

The chain has TRBV4-1 and TRBJ2-5; D might be TRBD2 (6 bases). Trimming removed 1 base at V and 4 bases at J, with 13 bases between. Per germline, CDR1 MGHRA and CDR2 YSYEKL. This CDR3 is built from 15 residues. This CDR3 reads CASSQVPGGRETQYF. CDR3 nucleotides: TGCGCCAGCAGCCAAGTTCCCGGAGGGAGAGAGACCCAGTACTTC.

The chain joins TRBV24-1 to TRBJ1-1; weak D call: TRBD1 (6 bases). Trimming shortened V by 4 bases and J by 9 bases, and 14 bases separated the two germline ends. Germline V gene data show CDR1 as KGHDR and CDR2 as SFDVKD. The CDR3 contains 13 residues. CDR3 sequence (DNA): TGTGCCACCAGTGACTCAAGACAGGCCCAAGCTTTCTTT. It translates to CATSDSRQAQAFF.

The gene calls are TRBV25-1 and TRBJ2-6; weak D call: TRBD1 (6 bases). The CDR3 has 13 amino acids. V was trimmed by 10 bases and J by 7 bases, leaving 14 bases between them. Per germline, CDR1 MGHDK and CDR2 SYGVNS. This CDR3 is CATRRDNANVLTF. CDR3 sequence (DNA): TGTGCCACACGACGGGACAACGCCAACGTCCTGACTTTC.

The chain joins TRBV9 to TRBJ2-3; D is possibly TRBD1 (5 bases). The CDR3 is made up of 15 amino acids. Germline V CDR1 and CDR2: SGDLS, YYNGEE. V was trimmed by 3 bases and J by 2 bases, leaving 13 bases between them. CDR3 loop: CASSAVIGVTDTQYF. In DNA, the CDR3 is TGTGCCAGCAGCGCCGTCATAGGGGTCACAGATACGCAGTATTTT.

V gene TRBV3-1 (or the pseudogene TRBV3-2) combines with J gene TRBJ2-7, with a possible D match to TRBD1 (7 bases). CDR3 length: 13 residues. Trimming left V 3 bases short and J 7 bases short, with 13 bases between. CDR1 is LGHDT, CDR2 YNNKEL, per germline (reference sequence). The CDR3 region is CASSHPRGTEQYV. CDR3 DNA sequence: TGTGCCAGCAGCCACCCCAGGGGGACTGAGCAGTACGTC.

The chain links TRBV30 to TRBJ1-5, with 8 bases lining up with TRBD1. CDR3 length: 14 residues. Germline values: CDR1 GTSNPN, CDR2 SVGIG (reference sequence). The trim removed 2 bases at V and 7 bases at J, leaving 7 bases unmatched. This CDR3 is CAWSPTGVRQPQHF. Written as DNA, the CDR3 is TGTGCCTGGAGTCCGACAGGGGTAAGGCAGCCCCAGCATTTT.

The V call is TRBV12-5, the J call TRBJ1-5, with 8 bases lining up with TRBD1. Germline V gives CDR1 LGHNT, CDR2 FRNRAP. The CDR3 has 13 residues. The junction had 5 bases not matched to a gene; V was cut back by 7 bases and J by 6 bases. CDR3 DNA sequence: TGTGCTAGTGTCGGACAGGGTTCTCAGCCCCAGCATTTT. Translated: CASVGQGSQPQHF.

The chain is built from TRBV3-1 (or the pseudogene TRBV3-2) and TRBJ2-5; 8 bases map to TRBD2. The V and J ends lost 8 bases and 5 bases, in that order; junction bases with no gene match: 4. Germline lookup yields CDR1 LGHDT and CDR2 YNNKEL (reference sequence). The length of the CDR3 is 12 residues. Here the CDR3 DNA reads TGTGCCAGCTCGGGACTAGGTGAGACCCAGTACTTC. This codes for CASSGLGETQYF.

The chain uses TRBV7-9 and TRBJ2-7; TRBD1 is a possible D gene (5 bases). The V and J ends lost 1 base and 2 bases respectively, with 12 bases between them. The CDR3 loop spans 15 amino acids. The germline V gene encodes CDR1 SEHNR and CDR2 FQNEAQ (reference sequence). In DNA, the CDR3 is TGTGCCAGCAGCTTAGTATGGGGCAAGACCTACGAGCAGTACTTC. This translates into CASSLVWGKTYEQYF. Looking up the rest from reference TRBV7-9 and TRBJ2-7 gives the full variable domain: DTGVSQNPRHKITKRGQNVTFRCDPISEHNRLYWYRQTLGQGPEFLTYFQNEAQLEKSRLLSDRFSAERPKGSFSTLEIQRTEQGDSAMYLCASSLVWGKTYEQYFGPGTRLTVT.

The chain employs TRBV5-1 and TRBJ1-4; 8 bases fit TRBD1. Unmatched junction bases numbered 10, after V lost 1 base and J lost 5 bases. The CDR3 covers 17 residues. CDR1 is SGHRS and CDR2 is YFSETQ in the germline V gene. The DNA of the CDR3 is TGCGCCAGCAGCTTGCCTCTTCAGGGGGCGGGGAATGAAAAACTGTTTTTT. Translating gives CASSLPLQGAGNEKLFF.

V is TRBV5-1 and J is TRBJ2-2; tentatively, D is TRBD1 (6 bases). The CDR3 has 14 residues. Germline values: CDR1 SGHRS, CDR2 YFSETQ. V was trimmed by 2 bases and J by 4 bases, leaving 9 bases between them. The CDR3 loop is CASSFSGATGELFF. DNA of the CDR3: TGCGCCAGCAGCTTCTCAGGGGCCACCGGGGAGCTGTTTTTT. Using reference TRBV5-1 and TRBJ2-2 for the parts outside the CDR3, the full variable domain is KAGVTQTPRYLIKTRGQQVTLSCSPISGHRSVSWYQQTPGQGLQFLFEYFSETQRNKGNFPGRFSGRQFSNSRSEMNVSTLELGDSALYLCASSFSGATGELFFGEGSRLTVL.